This T cell receptor (beta chain) appears in the sequencing data of a study of breast tumors, draining lymph nodes, adjacent tissues. The lymph nodes were axillary draining lymph nodes from breast cancer patients. TCRdb re-derived calls from the multiplex PCR reads in MiXCR, one entry per CDR3 protein. This sample carries about 100,000 distinct CDR3 sequences, 21% of them seen once, and the ten largest clones take under 1.5%. This clonotype was counted between two and nine times. CDR1 and CDR2 from the germline V gene are SGDLS and YYNGEE. This CDR3 is 15 amino acids long. V lost 4 bases, J lost 4 bases, and 12 bases lay in between.

The chain employs TRBV9 and TRBJ2-6; D unclear. This clonotype was obtained from a female donor with breast cancer. Some clones in this sample may be carry-over from other donors' samples. Sequenced: axillary lymph node tissue. The chain's CDR3 is CASSSTAAGANVLTF. DNA of the CDR3: TGTGCCAGCAGCTCCACGGCGGCAGGGGCCAACGTCCTGACTTTC.